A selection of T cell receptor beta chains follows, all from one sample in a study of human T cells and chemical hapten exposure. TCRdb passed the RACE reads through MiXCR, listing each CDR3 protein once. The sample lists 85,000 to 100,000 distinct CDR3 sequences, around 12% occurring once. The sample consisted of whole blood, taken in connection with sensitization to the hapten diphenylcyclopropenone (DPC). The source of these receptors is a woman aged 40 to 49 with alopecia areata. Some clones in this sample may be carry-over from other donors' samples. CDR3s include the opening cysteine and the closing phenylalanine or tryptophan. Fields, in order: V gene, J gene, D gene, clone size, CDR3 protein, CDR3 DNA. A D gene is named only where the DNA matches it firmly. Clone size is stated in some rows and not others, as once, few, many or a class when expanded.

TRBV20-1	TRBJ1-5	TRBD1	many	CSARAGTGVQPQHF	TGCAGTGCTAGAGCCGGGACAGGGGTCCAGCCCCAGCATTTT
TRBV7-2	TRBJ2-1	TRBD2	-	CASSSVAGIGDEQFF	TGTGCCAGCAGCTCCGTAGCGGGGATAGGCGATGAGCAGTTCTTC
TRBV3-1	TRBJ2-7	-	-	CASRPGTHSYEQYF	TGTGCCAGCAGGCCCGGGACGCACTCCTACGAGCAGTACTTC
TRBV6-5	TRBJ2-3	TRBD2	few	CASSYEGLVSDTQYF	TGTGCCAGCAGTTACGAGGGACTAGTAAGCGATACGCAGTATTTT
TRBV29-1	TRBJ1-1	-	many	CSVESSWAGRMNTEAFF	TGCAGCGTAGAAAGTAGTTGGGCCGGGAGAATGAACACTGAAGCTTTCTTT
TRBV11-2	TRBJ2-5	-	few	CASSRGGSETQYF	TGTGCCAGCAGCCGGGGAGGAAGCGAGACCCAGTACTTC
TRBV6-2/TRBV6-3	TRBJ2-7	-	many	CASSYSLLTYEQYF	TGTGCCAGCAGTTACTCCCTCTTAACCTACGAGCAGTACTTC
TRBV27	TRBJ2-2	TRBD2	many	CASSFSASGSTGELFF	TGTGCCAGCAGTTTCTCGGCTAGCGGGAGTACCGGGGAGCTGTTTTTT
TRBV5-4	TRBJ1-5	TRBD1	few	CASSTGTGDQPQHF	TGTGCCAGCAGCACAGGGACAGGGGATCAGCCCCAGCATTTT
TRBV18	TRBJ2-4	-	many	CASSPPDGLDIQYF	TGTGCCAGCTCACCACCAGACGGGTTGGACATTCAGTACTTC
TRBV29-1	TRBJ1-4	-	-	CSVGGADEKLFF	TGCAGCGTTGGAGGGGCAGATGAAAAACTGTTTTTT
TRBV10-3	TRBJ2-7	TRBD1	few	CAISEDRGRSEQYF	TGTGCCATCAGTGAAGACAGGGGAAGGTCCGAGCAGTACTTC
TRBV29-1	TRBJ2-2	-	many	CSVEDPGLNTGELFF	TGCAGCGTTGAAGATCCTGGCCTTAACACCGGGGAGCTGTTTTTT
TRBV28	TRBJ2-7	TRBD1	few	CASSAAGGPTYEQYF	TGTGCCAGCAGTGCCGCAGGGGGCCCGACCTACGAGCAGTACTTC
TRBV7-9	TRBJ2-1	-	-	CASSPQRALWGEQFF	TGTGCCAGCAGCCCCCAGCGGGCCCTTTGGGGAGAGCAGTTCTTC
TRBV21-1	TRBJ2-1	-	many	CASSKEAANGEQFF	TGTGCCAGCAGCAAAGAAGCGGCTAATGGTGAGCAGTTCTTC
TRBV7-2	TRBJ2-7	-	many	CASSLSSPYEQYF	TGTGCCAGCAGCTTAAGTTCTCCCTACGAGCAGTACTTC
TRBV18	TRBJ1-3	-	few	CASSPQQASSGNTIYF	TGTGCCAGCTCACCTCAACAGGCAAGCTCTGGAAACACCATATATTTT
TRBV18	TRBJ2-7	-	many	CASSPGQSTYEQYF	TGTGCCAGCTCACCCGGACAGTCAACCTACGAGCAGTACTTC
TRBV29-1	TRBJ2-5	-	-	CSVATFAGNQETQYF	TGCAGCGTTGCCACTTTCGCGGGAAATCAAGAGACCCAGTACTTC
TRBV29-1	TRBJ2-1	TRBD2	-	CSASGRWNEQFF	TGCAGCGCTAGCGGGAGGTGGAATGAGCAGTTCTTC
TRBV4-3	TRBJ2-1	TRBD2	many	CASSQEGSGRASYNEQFF	TGCGCCAGCAGCCAAGAGGGGAGCGGGAGGGCCTCCTACAATGAGCAGTTCTTC
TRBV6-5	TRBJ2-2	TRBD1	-	CASSSGQGRTGELFF	TGTGCCAGCAGTTCGGGACAGGGGAGAACCGGGGAGCTGTTTTTT
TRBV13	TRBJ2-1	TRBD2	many	CASSLDGLAGASEQFF	TGTGCCAGCAGCTTAGACGGGCTAGCGGGAGCCAGCGAGCAGTTCTTC
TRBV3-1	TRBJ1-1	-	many	CASSQAKEAFF	TGTGCCAGCAGCCAAGCGAAGGAAGCTTTCTTT
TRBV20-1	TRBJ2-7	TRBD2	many	CSARASGSYEQYF	TGCAGTGCTAGGGCTAGCGGGAGCTACGAGCAGTACTTC
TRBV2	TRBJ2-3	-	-	CASPTSTDTQYF	TGTGCCAGTCCAACAAGCACAGATACGCAGTATTTT
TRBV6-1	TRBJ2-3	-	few	CASSERRGRTDTQYF	TGTGCCAGCAGTGAACGGCGGGGCCGCACAGATACGCAGTATTTT
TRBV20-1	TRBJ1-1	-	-	CSARDLFKGTEAFF	TGCAGTGCTAGAGATCTTTTCAAGGGGACTGAAGCTTTCTTT
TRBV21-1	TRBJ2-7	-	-	CASSKVNTYEQYF	TGTGCCAGCAGCAAAGTGAATACCTACGAGCAGTACTTC
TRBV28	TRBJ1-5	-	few	CASREGGGDQPQHF	TGTGCCAGCAGAGAAGGGGGAGGCGATCAGCCCCAGCATTTT
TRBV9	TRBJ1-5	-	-	CASSEGGKSNQPQHF	TGTGCCAGCAGCGAAGGGGGAAAGAGCAATCAGCCCCAGCATTTT
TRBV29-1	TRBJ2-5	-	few	CSVIRTPRETQYF	TGCAGCGTGATAAGGACTCCCCGAGAGACCCAGTACTTC
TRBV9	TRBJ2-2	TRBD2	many	CASSVGLAGRTGELFF	TGTGCCAGCAGCGTGGGACTAGCGGGACGGACCGGGGAGCTGTTTTTT
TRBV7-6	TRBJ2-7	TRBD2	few	CASSYYSGRSYEQYF	TGTGCCAGCAGCTACTATAGCGGGAGGTCCTACGAGCAGTACTTC
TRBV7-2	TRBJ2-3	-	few	CASSFVNADTQYF	TGTGCCAGCAGCTTCGTGAACGCAGATACGCAGTATTTT
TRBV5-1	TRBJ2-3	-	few	CASSYRARDTQYF	TGCGCCAGCAGCTACCGGGCTCGGGATACGCAGTATTTT
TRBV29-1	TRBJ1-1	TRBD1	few	CSGAGQGNTEAFF	TGCAGCGGGGCGGGACAGGGGAACACTGAAGCTTTCTTT
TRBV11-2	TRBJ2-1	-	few	CASSFGLIYNEQFF	TGTGCCAGCAGCTTCGGCCTCATTTACAATGAGCAGTTCTTC
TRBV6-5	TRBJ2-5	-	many	CASTPTGQETQYF	TGTGCCAGCACCCCGACGGGGCAAGAGACCCAGTACTTC
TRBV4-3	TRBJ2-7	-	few	CASSQVGTSSYEQYF	TGCGCCAGCAGCCAAGTCGGGACTTCCTCCTACGAGCAGTACTTC
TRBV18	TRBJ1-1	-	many	CASSPSYRDTEAFF	TGTGCCAGCTCACCAAGTTACAGGGACACTGAAGCTTTCTTT
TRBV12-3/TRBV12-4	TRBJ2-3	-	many	CASSFAGDTQYF	TGTGCCAGCAGTTTTGCGGGAGATACGCAGTATTTT
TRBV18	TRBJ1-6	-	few	CASSPAAETGTPLHF	TGTGCCAGCTCACCCGCGGCGGAAACGGGTACACCCCTCCACTTT
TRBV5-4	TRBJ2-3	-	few	CASSAGPTSTDTQYF	TGTGCCAGCAGCGCCGGTCCTACGAGCACAGATACGCAGTATTTT
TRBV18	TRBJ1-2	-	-	CASSPQSVGGGTYYGYTF	TGTGCCAGCTCACCACAGTCGGTCGGCGGAGGAACCTACTATGGCTACACCTTC
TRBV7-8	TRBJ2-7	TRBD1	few	CASSLEAGGHEQYF	TGTGCCAGCAGCCTCGAGGCAGGGGGCCACGAGCAGTACTTC
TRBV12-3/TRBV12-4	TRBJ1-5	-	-	CASSLMERQPQHF	TGTGCCAGCAGTTTGATGGAACGCCAGCCCCAGCATTTT